One T cell receptor (beta chain) is described in this entry. This sample is part of a study of cytomegalovirus exposure and HLA in healthy donors. The protocol was immunoSEQ multiplex PCR, while the TCRdb copy is restricted to in-frame clones and leaves out a portion. The sample holds 150,000 to 200,000 clones, about 86% seen once. The germline CDR1 and CDR2 sequences are SGHKS and YYEKEE (reference sequence). V lost 4 bases to trimming and J lost 1 base, with 8 bases between them. The CDR3 length is 13 residues. V gene TRBV5-5 combines with J gene TRBJ1-1; D is uncertain. This sequence originates from a woman aged 30 to 39 in good health and CMV-seronegative. Sequencing was performed on PBMCs. This chain's CDR3 is CASSHRQNTEAFF. The CDR3 DNA follows: TGTGCCAGCAGCCACCGACAGAACACTGAAGCTTTCTTT.